The present T cell receptor (beta chain) was sequenced within a study of CD4 and CD8 cells across lung adenocarcinoma regions. One entry per CDR3 protein results from TCRdb running MiXCR on the PCR reads. This sample has around 25,000 distinct CDR3 sequences; approximately 50% occur once, and the top ten carry less than 50%. Localized lung adenocarcinoma, a non-small cell lung cancer, affected the donors. The CDR3 has 12 amino acids. Germline lookup yields CDR1 MGHRA and CDR2 YSYEKL. V lost 1 base and J lost 9, with 7 bases in between. This clonotype showed up just a few times. The sequence was collected from a male donor with lung adenocarcinoma. The CD4 and CD8 labels of this study may be unreliable. This sequence joins TRBV4-1 and TRBJ2-1; possible D gene TRBD2, 6 bases. The source material was CD8+ T cells from the center of a lung tumor. CDR3 loop: CASSQGGIEQFF. The DNA for the CDR3 is TGCGCCAGCAGCCAAGGCGGGATTGAGCAGTTCTTC.